This T cell receptor (beta chain) was recorded in a study of blood T cell repertoires in COVID-19. In the study overall: The United States, Italy and Spain supplied acute and convalescent COVID-19 samples.

In the original analysis: Amplification with reference gene primers provided the estimates of nucleated cell counts. The assay was immunoSEQ multiplex PCR, and TCRdb's table has in-frame clones only and misses some. V and J calls and clone size are given by that table; D and trimming were obtained from the DNA. Among more than 85,000 clones listed, around 90% were seen once. Unmatched junction bases numbered 2, after V lost 4 bases and J lost 11 bases. CDR1 and CDR2 (germline): SEHNR, FQNEAQ (reference sequence). The CDR3 totals 11 residues. Sequenced: peripheral blood. The TCR was taken from a human donor in a cohort sampled during active COVID-19. The rearrangement joins TRBV7-9 to TRBJ1-1; TRBD1 matches 9 bases. For the CDR3, the DNA is TGTGCCAGCAGCTGGGACAGGGTGGCTTTCTTT. Translated, it gives CASSWDRVAFF.